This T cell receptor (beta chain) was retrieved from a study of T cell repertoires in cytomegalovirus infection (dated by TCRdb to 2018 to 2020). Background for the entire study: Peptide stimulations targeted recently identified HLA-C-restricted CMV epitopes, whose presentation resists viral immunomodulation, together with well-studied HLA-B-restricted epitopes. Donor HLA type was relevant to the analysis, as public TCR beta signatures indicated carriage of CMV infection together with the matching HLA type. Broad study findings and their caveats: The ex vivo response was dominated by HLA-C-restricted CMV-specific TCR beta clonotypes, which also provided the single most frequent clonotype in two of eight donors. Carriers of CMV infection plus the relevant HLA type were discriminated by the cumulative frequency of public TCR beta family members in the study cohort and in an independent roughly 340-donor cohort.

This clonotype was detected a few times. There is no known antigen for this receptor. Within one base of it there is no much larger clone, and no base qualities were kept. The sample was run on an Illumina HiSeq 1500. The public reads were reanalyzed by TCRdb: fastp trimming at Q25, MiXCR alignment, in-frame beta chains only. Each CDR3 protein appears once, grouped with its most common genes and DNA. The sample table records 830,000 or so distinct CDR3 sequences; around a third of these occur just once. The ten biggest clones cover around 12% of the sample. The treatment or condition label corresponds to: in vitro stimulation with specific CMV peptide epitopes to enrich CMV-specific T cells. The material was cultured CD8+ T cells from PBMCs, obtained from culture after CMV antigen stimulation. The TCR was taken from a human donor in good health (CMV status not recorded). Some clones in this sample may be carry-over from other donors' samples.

The DNA sequence is as follows: TGTGCCAGCGAGGGGGCCCCCTCCTACAATGAGCAGTTCTTC. Its product reads: CASEGAPSYNEQFF. The chain employs TRBV11-2 and TRBJ2-1; 7 central bases correspond to TRBD1. V trim: 8 bases; J trim: 0 bases; unmatched bases: 4. The germline V gene supplies CDR1 SGHAT and CDR2 FQNNGV. The CDR3 runs 14 residues from the cysteine to the phenylalanine. Only the CDR3 part of the read is kept: 42 bases, read in frame from the first base.